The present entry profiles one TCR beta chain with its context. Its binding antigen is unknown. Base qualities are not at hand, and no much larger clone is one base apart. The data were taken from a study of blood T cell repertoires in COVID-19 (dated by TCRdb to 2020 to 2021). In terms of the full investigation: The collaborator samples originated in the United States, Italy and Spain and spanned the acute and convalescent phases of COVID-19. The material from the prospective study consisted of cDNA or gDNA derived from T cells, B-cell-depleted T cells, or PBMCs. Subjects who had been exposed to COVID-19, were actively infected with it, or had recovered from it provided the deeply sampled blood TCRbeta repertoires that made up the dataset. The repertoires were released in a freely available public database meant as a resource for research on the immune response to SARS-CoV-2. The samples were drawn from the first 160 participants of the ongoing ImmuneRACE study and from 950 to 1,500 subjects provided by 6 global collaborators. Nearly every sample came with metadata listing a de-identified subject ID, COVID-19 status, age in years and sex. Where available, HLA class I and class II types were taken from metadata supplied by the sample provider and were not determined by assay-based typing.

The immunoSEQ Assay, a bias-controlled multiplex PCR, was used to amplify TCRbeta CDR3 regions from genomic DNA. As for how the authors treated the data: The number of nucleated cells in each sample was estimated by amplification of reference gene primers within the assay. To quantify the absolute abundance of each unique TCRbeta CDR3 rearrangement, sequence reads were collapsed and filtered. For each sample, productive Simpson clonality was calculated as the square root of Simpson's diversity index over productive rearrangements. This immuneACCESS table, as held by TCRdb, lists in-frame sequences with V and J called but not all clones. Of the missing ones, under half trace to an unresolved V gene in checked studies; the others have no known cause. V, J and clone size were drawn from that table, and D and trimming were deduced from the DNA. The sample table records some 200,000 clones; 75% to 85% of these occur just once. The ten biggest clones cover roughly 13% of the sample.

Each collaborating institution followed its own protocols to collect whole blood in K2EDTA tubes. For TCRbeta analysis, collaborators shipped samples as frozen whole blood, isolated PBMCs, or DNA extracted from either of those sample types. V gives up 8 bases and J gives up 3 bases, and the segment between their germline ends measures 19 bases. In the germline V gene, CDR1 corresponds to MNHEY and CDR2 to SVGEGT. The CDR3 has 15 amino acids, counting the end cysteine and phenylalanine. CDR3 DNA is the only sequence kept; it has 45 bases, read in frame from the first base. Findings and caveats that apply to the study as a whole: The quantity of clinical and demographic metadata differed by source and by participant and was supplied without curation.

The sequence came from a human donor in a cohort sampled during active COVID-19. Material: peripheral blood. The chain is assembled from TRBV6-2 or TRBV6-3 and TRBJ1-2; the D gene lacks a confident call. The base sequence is TGTGCCAGCGGCCCGGGTCCAGACCGGGACTATGGCTACACCTTC. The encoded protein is CASGPGPDRDYGYTF.